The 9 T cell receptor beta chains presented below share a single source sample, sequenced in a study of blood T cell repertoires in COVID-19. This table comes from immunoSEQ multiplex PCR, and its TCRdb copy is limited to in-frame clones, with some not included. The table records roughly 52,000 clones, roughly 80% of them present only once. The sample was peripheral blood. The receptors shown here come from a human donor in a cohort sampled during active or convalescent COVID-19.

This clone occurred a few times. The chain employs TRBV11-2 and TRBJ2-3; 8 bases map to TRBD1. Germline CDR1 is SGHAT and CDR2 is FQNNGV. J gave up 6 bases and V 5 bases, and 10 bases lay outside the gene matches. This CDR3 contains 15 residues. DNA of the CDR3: TGTGCCAGCAGCCCTAACAGGGGGTCTTTCGATACGCAGTATTTT. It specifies CASSPNRGSFDTQYF.

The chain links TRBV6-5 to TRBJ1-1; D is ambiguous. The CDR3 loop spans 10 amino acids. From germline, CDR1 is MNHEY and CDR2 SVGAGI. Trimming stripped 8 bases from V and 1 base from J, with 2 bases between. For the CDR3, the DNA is TGTGCCAGCCGGAACACTGAAGCTTTCTTT. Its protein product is CASRNTEAFF.

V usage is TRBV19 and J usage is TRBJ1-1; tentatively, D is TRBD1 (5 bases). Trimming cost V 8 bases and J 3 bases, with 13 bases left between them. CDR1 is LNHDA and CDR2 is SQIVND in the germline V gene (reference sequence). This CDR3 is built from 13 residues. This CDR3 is CASLKGQYTEAFF. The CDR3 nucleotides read TGTGCCAGTCTTAAGGGGCAATACACTGAAGCTTTCTTT.

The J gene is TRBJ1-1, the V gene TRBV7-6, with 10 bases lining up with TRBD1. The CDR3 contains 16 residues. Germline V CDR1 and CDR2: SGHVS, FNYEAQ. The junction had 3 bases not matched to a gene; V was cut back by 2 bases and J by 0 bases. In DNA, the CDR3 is TGTGCCAGCAGCTTATTGACAGGGGGCATGAACACTGAAGCTTTCTTT. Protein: CASSLLTGGMNTEAFF. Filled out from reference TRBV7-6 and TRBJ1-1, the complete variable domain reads GAGVSQSPRYKVTKRGQDVALRCDPISGHVSLYWYRQALGQGPEFLTYFNYEAQQDKSGLPNDRFSAERPEGSISTLTIQRTEQRDSAMYRCASSLLTGGMNTEAFFGQGTRLTVV.

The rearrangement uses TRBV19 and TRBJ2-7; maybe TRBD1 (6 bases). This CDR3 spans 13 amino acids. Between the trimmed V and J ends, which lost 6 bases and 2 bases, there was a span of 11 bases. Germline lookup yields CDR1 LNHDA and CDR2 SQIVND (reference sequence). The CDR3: CASSMTGAYEQYF. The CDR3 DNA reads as TGTGCCAGTAGCATGACAGGTGCCTACGAGCAGTACTTC.

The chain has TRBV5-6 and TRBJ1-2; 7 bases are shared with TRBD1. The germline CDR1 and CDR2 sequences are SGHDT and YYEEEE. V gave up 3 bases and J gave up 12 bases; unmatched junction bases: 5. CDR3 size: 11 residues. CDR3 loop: CASSSMTGNTF. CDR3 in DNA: TGTGCCAGCAGCTCGATGACAGGGAACACCTTC.

The CDR3 reads CASSLGQVVGYTF. For the CDR3, the DNA is TGTGCCAGCAGCTTAGGACAGGTAGTTGGCTACACCTTC. V usage is TRBV7-8 and J usage is TRBJ1-2; the D gene is possibly TRBD1 (6 bases). CDR3 length: 13 amino acids. V was cut by 1 base and J by 7 bases, with 10 bases left in between. Germline V CDR1 and CDR2: SGHVS, FQNEAQ.

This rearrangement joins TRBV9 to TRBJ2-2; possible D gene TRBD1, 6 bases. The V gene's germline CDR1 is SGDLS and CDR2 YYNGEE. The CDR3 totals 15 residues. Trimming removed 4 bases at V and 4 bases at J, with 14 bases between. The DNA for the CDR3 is TGTGCCAGCAGCACGACAGGTTACGGCACCGGGGAGCTGTTTTTT. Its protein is CASSTTGYGTGELFF.

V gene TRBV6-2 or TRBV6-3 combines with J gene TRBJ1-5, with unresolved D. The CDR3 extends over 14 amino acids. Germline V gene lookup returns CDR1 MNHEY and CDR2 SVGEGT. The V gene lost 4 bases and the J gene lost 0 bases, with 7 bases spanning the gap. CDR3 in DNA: TGTGCCAGCAGTTCCCTCGGTAGCAATCAGCCCCAGCATTTT. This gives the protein CASSSLGSNQPQHF.